The 23 T cell receptor beta chains presented below share a single source sample, sequenced in a study of T-cell memory formation after mild COVID-19 (dated by TCRdb to about 2021). Library method: 5' RACE. For sequencing, an Illumina NovaSeq 6000 was employed. The raw public data were reprocessed by TCRdb itself: fastp quality trimming at Q25, MiXCR clonotype calling, in-frame beta chains only. Rows matching on CDR3 protein sequence are summarized as one entry with the most common DNA and genes. For this sample there are approximately 210,000 distinct CDR3 sequences; over 9.5% appear just once. The ten largest clonotypes hold roughly 3% of the sample. The sample taken for sequencing was PBMCs or a T cell subset sorted from them (not recorded which). These receptors all come from a man younger than 35 who had mild COVID-19 (a few samples of this study predate the infection). The sample titles of this study are shuffled in the database, so cell type and time point are left out; the donor was told from shared clones.

The chain joins TRBV28 to TRBJ1-5; possible D gene TRBD1, 6 bases. Per the germline V gene, CDR1 is MDHEN and CDR2 is SYDVKM. The CDR3 contains 15 residues. Trimming took 4 bases from V and 2 from J, leaving 12 bases between them. For the CDR3, the DNA is TGTGCCAGCAGTTCGGGGGGCAGGGGCAATCAGCCCCAGCATTTT. Protein: CASSSGGRGNQPQHF.

The sample holds a few counts of this clonotype. The chain combines TRBV2 with TRBJ2-2, with 7 positions matching TRBD1. CDR3 length equals 15 residues. The ends lost 4 bases at V and 6 bases at J; junction bases unmatched: 8. Germline loops: CDR1 SNHLY, CDR2 FYNNEI. The CDR3 reads CASSVRQGIAGELFF. CDR3 in DNA: TGTGCCAGCAGTGTCAGACAGGGTATCGCCGGGGAGCTGTTTTTT.

V and J are TRBV7-8 and TRBJ1-3, with D maybe TRBD1 (6 bases). CDR1 is SGHVS, CDR2 FQNEAQ, per germline. V was clipped by 2 bases and J by 3 bases, with 8 bases between them. CDR3 length: 14 residues. The CDR3 DNA is TGTGCCAGCAGCTTAAGGGGGATTGGAAACACCATATATTTT. Translated: CASSLRGIGNTIYF.

The chain has TRBV5-1 and TRBJ1-1; 8 bases match TRBD1. CDR1 is SGHRS, CDR2 YFSETQ, per germline. Trimming cost V 4 bases and J 7 bases; bases outside gene matches: 9. CDR3 length equals 14 residues. The CDR3 is CASSGLRGRGEAFF. The CDR3 DNA reads as TGCGCCAGCAGCGGACTCAGGGGGCGAGGTGAAGCTTTCTTT.

This clonotype came up many times. The chain couples TRBV7-9 to TRBJ1-5; D remains ambiguous. Trimming took 2 bases from V and 4 from J, leaving 6 bases between them. The CDR3 runs to 13 residues. Germline values: CDR1 SEHNR, CDR2 FQNEAQ (reference sequence). The CDR3 sequence: CASSLRENQPQHF. The CDR3 region has the DNA TGTGCCAGCAGCTTAAGGGAAAATCAGCCCCAGCATTTT.

The V and J genes are TRBV7-9 and TRBJ2-2; possibly TRBD1 or TRBD2 for D (5 bases each). Germline assignment: CDR1 SEHNR and CDR2 FQNEAQ (reference sequence). The length of the CDR3 is 14 residues. Trimming left V 6 bases short and J 0 bases short, with 8 bases between. This CDR3 is CASRRDANTGELFF. As DNA, the CDR3 is TGTGCCAGCAGACGGGACGCGAACACCGGGGAGCTGTTTTTT.

This clonotype came up many times. J is TRBJ2-7 and V is TRBV24-1; TRBD1 matches 7 bases. CDR3 size: 14 residues. CDR1 is KGHDR, CDR2 SFDVKD, per germline. J lost 3 bases, V lost 0 bases, and 1 base had no gene match. The CDR3 DNA is TGTGCCACCAGTGATTTGAGGACAGGCTACGAGCAGTACGTC. This encodes CATSDLRTGYEQYV.

There are a few counts of this clonotype. This chain uses TRBV7-2 with TRBJ2-3; tentative D call: TRBD1 (5 bases). The V gene lost 0 bases and the J gene lost 4 bases, with 5 bases spanning the gap. Germline V gene lookup returns CDR1 SGHTA and CDR2 FQGNSA. CDR3 length equals 13 residues. The CDR3 DNA reads as TGTGCCAGCAGCTTAGCCAGGGCAGATACGCAGTATTTT. The encoded protein is CASSLARADTQYF.

The chain combines TRBV7-3 with TRBJ2-3, with 8 bases identical to TRBD2. Per the germline V gene, CDR1 is SGHTA and CDR2 is FQGTGA. The CDR3 loop spans 16 amino acids. V lost 2 bases, J lost 6 bases, and 10 bases stayed unmatched. This chain's CDR3 is CASSLSARGGGDTQYF. In DNA, the CDR3 is TGTGCCAGCAGCTTATCAGCTCGGGGGGGCGGGGATACGCAGTATTTT.

This clonotype was counted only a few times. The CDR3 sequence: CASRNAQNQPQHF. CDR3 in DNA: TGTGCCTCCCGAAACGCTCAGAATCAGCCCCAGCATTTT. The chain has TRBV2 and TRBJ1-5; D is unclear. The CDR3 loop spans 13 amino acids. Germline CDR1 and CDR2: SNHLY and FYNNEI. V dropped 11 bases and J dropped 4 bases, with 15 bases sitting between them.

This clonotype has a handful of counts. The chain employs TRBV5-1 and TRBJ2-5, with no clear D. The CDR3 has 13 amino acids. V lost 4 bases and J lost 1, with 8 bases in between. Germline V gene data show CDR1 as SGHRS and CDR2 as YFSETQ. CDR3 amino acids: CASSPTVQETQYF. In DNA form, the CDR3 reads TGCGCCAGCAGCCCAACGGTCCAAGAGACCCAGTACTTC.

This clonotype has just a few counts. This chain's CDR3 is CASTLGGGAYNEQFF. CDR3 coding DNA: TGTGCCAGCACCTTGGGCGGGGGGGCCTACAATGAGCAGTTCTTC. This sequence joins TRBV11-2 and TRBJ2-1; TRBD2 matches at 9 bases. The CDR3 consists of 15 residues. V was clipped by 7 bases and J by 2 bases; unmatched bases: 6. Germline V CDR1 and CDR2: SGHAT, FQNNGV.

The chain carries TRBV5-1 and TRBJ2-1; 11 bases agree with TRBD2. Germline V gene data show CDR1 as SGHRS and CDR2 as YFSETQ. This CDR3 contains 15 residues. The J segment lost 7 bases and the V segment lost 4 bases, leaving 7 bases of the junction unmatched. CDR3 sequence: CASSALLAGVNEQFF. The CDR3 region has the DNA TGCGCCAGCAGCGCCTTACTAGCGGGGGTGAATGAGCAGTTCTTC.

At least ten counts were recorded for this clonotype. The gene calls are TRBV4-1 and TRBJ1-1, with 11 bases aligning to TRBD1. This CDR3 has 17 residues. CDR1 is MGHRA, CDR2 YSYEKL, per germline. With 3 bases clipped from V and 5 bases from J, the junction kept 11 bases outside the gene matches. The CDR3 DNA follows: TGCGCCAGCAGCCATGGACACACCCGGGACAGGGGGACTGAAGCTTTCTTT. Translation gives CASSHGHTRDRGTEAFF.

V and J are TRBV2 and TRBJ1-6; D is unresolved. Germline V lookup: CDR1 SNHLY, CDR2 FYNNEI. With 10 bases removed from V and 7 bases from J, the gap between germline ends came to 20 bases. The CDR3 runs 15 residues. The CDR3 bases are TGTGCCATCAAATTTCCCGGCTCGGTAAATTCACCCCTCCACTTT. It is translated as CAIKFPGSVNSPLHF. The whole variable domain, filled in from reference TRBV2 and TRBJ1-6, reads EPEVTQTPSHQVTQMGQEVILRCVPISNHLYFYWYRQILGQKVEFLVSFYNNEISEKSEIFDDQFSVERPDGSNFTLKIRSTKLEDSAMYFCAIKFPGSVNSPLHFGNGTRLTVT.

This clonotype turned up a few times. The V gene is TRBV6-1, the J gene TRBJ2-6; D gene unclear. Trimming took 5 bases from V and 6 from J, leaving 2 bases between them. Germline CDR1 is MNHNS and CDR2 is SASEGT. This CDR3 has 11 residues. Written as DNA, the CDR3 is TGTGCCAGCAGTCTGGCCAACGTCCTGACTTTC. Residues: CASSLANVLTF.

The chain recombines TRBV3-1 with TRBJ1-3; D unclear. The CDR3 is made up of 13 amino acids. Between the trimmed V and J ends, which lost 4 bases and 2 bases, there was a span of 6 bases. In germline, CDR1 is LGHDT, CDR2 YNNKEL (reference sequence). The CDR3 bases are TGTGCCAGCAGCCCTTCTCCTGGAAACACCATATATTTT. It yields the protein CASSPSPGNTIYF.

This chain joins TRBV9 and TRBJ2-1; D ambiguous. This CDR3 spans 15 amino acids. Germline CDR1 SGDLS, CDR2 YYNGEE. V gave up 0 bases and J gave up 2 bases, with 9 bases separating them. CDR3 in amino acids: CASSVVGNTYNEQFF. The CDR3 nucleotides read TGTGCCAGCAGCGTAGTGGGCAACACCTACAATGAGCAGTTCTTC.

The CDR3 DNA follows: TGTGCCAGCAGCTTGACCCGGGACAATGAGCAGTTCTTC. It codes for CASSLTRDNEQFF. The chain couples TRBV7-2 to TRBJ2-1; D remains unclear. V dropped 3 bases and J dropped 5 bases, with 8 bases sitting between them. Germline loops: CDR1 SGHTA, CDR2 FQGNSA. The CDR3 has 13 amino acids. The complete variable domain, with remaining parts taken from reference TRBV7-2 and TRBJ2-1, reads GAGVSQSPSNKVTEKGKDVELRCDPISGHTALYWYRQSLGQGLEFLIYFQGNSAPDKSGLPSDRFSAERTGGSVSTLTIQRTQQEDSAVYLCASSLTRDNEQFFGPGTRLTVL.

This rearrangement joins TRBV5-5 to TRBJ2-6; TRBD1 is a possible D gene (5 bases). CDR1 is SGHKS, CDR2 YYEKEE, per germline (reference sequence). Trimming cost V 2 bases and J 1 base, with 7 bases left between them. The CDR3 is 15 residues long. The CDR3, as DNA: TGTGCCAGCAGCTTTAGACAGTCTGGGGCCAACGTCCTGACTTTC. It encodes CASSFRQSGANVLTF.

The genes are TRBV20-1 and TRBJ1-3; 7 positions agree with TRBD1. J lost 0 bases, V lost 5 bases, and 4 bases had no gene match. The CDR3 runs 14 residues. From germline, CDR1 is DFQATT and CDR2 SNEGSKA (reference sequence). The CDR3 spells CSAQGGISGNTIYF. The CDR3 DNA is TGCAGTGCTCAGGGGGGGATCTCTGGAAACACCATATATTTT.

V gene TRBV7-2 combines with J gene TRBJ1-4, with no clear D. The germline V gene encodes CDR1 SGHTA and CDR2 FQGNSA. This CDR3 spans 15 amino acids. V lost 1 base to trimming and J lost 3 bases, with 9 bases between them. This CDR3 reads CASSLGGRSNEKLFF. Written as DNA, the CDR3 is TGTGCCAGCAGCTTAGGAGGCCGTTCTAATGAAAAACTGTTTTTT.

A few counts support this clonotype. The chain links TRBV10-3 to TRBJ1-2; D is undetermined. CDR1 is ENHRY and CDR2 is SYGVKD in the germline V gene. The ends were cut back, 6 bases at V and 8 bases at J, with 13 bases in the middle. CDR3 length: 12 amino acids. CDR3 nucleotides: TGTGCCATCAGGTCCGAAGCCCAGGGCTACACCTTC. Translating gives CAIRSEAQGYTF.